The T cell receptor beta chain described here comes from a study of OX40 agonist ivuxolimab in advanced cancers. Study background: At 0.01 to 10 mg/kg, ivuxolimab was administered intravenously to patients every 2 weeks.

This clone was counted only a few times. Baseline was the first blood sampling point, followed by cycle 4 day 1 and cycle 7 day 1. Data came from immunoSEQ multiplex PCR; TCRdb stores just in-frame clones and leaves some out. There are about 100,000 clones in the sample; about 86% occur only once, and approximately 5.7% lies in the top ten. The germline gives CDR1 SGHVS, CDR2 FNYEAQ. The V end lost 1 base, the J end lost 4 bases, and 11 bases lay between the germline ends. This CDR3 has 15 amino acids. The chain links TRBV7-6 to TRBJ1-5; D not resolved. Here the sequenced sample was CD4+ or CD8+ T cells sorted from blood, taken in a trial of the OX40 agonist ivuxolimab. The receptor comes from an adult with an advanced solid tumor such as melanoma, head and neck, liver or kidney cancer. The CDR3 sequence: CASSLEAGSNQPQHF. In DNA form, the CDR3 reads TGTGCCAGCAGCTTAGAGGCTGGGTCAAATCAGCCCCAGCATTTT.